These 4 T cell receptor beta chains were sequenced from one sample in a study of shared clonotypes between healthy human individuals. Positive CCR7 selection of CD45RO-negative cells yielded the naive CD8 cells, and terminally differentiated effector memory CD45RA+ cells were excluded. TCRdb keeps only in-frame clones here, not all; method: immunoSEQ multiplex PCR. The sample has around 2,000,000 clones, about 93% seen once. Sequenced: naive CD8+ T cells from PBMCs. All receptors come from a man between 18 and 35 years old in good health. Some clones in this sample may be carry-over from other donors' samples.

V is TRBV28 and J is TRBJ2-7; 8 bases match TRBD2. CDR1 and CDR2 (germline): MDHEN, SYDVKM. The length of the CDR3 is 14 residues. V trimming: 6 bases; J trimming: 7 bases; junction bases outside the gene matches: 11. The CDR3, as DNA: TGTGCCAGCAGCCTGAGAGACGGGAGGGAGGAGCAGTACTTC. This encodes CASSLRDGREEQYF.

J is TRBJ2-7 and V is TRBV7-9, with 7 bases identical to TRBD1. The length of the CDR3 is 13 residues. The V gene end was trimmed by 5 bases and the J gene end by 2 bases; junction bases not matched to a gene: 3. Germline V gene data show CDR1 as SEHNR and CDR2 as FQNEAQ (reference sequence). For the CDR3, the DNA is TGTGCCAGCAGCAAGGACAGGCCCTACGAGCAGTACTTC. The encoded protein is CASSKDRPYEQYF.

The chain joins TRBV7-9 to TRBJ1-3; D is unclear. Germline loops: CDR1 SEHNR, CDR2 FQNEAQ (reference sequence). This CDR3 spans 14 amino acids. The V end was cut by 1 base, the J end by 7 bases, with 11 bases between. The CDR3 loop is CASSLVWGVNTIYF. Here the CDR3 DNA reads TGTGCCAGCAGCTTAGTTTGGGGAGTGAACACCATATATTTT.

The chain carries TRBV7-9 and TRBJ2-7; D is uncertain. The CDR3 sequence is 14 residues long. The germline V gene has CDR1 SEHNR and CDR2 FQNEAQ (reference sequence). Trimming left V 5 bases short and J 6 bases short, with 17 bases between. CDR3 in amino acids: CASSRTGPTVEQYF. In nucleotides, the CDR3 is TGTGCCAGCAGCCGTACCGGTCCCACCGTCGAGCAGTACTTC.